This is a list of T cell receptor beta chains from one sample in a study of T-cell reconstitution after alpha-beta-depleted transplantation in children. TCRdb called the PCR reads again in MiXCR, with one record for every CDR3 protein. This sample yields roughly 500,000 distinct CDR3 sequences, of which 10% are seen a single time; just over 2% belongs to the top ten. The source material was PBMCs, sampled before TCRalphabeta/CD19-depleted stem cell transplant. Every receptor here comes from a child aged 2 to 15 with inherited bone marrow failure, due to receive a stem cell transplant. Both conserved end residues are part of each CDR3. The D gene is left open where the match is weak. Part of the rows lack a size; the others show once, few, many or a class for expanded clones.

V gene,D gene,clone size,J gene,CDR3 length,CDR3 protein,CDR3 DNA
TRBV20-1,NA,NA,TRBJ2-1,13,CSARAGGYNEQFF,TGCAGTGCTAGAGCCGGGGGCTACAATGAGCAGTTCTTC
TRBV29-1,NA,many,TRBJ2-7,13,CSVFTLTGYEQYF,TGCAGCGTTTTTACTCTGACGGGCTACGAGCAGTACTTC
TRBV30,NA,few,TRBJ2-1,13,CAWRTASYNEQFF,TGTGCCTGGAGAACGGCTTCCTACAATGAGCAGTTCTTC
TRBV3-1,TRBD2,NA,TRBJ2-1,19,CASCQDGLAGGPSNNEQFF,TGTGCCAGCTGCCAAGATGGCCTAGCGGGAGGGCCTTCTAACAATGAGCAGTTCTTC
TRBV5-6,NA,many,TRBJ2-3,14,CASNKLVSGDTQYF,TGTGCCAGCAACAAACTAGTTTCCGGAGATACGCAGTATTTT
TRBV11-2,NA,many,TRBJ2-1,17,CASNKIARQGRNNEQFF,TGTGCCAGCAACAAGATCGCCCGGCAGGGACGGAACAATGAGCAGTTCTTC
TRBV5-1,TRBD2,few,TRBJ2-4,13,CASSPRGLNIQYF,TGCGCCAGCAGCCCGCGGGGGTTAAACATTCAGTACTTC
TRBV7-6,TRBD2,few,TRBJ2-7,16,CASSLAGGRAGYEQYF,TGTGCCAGCAGCTTAGCTGGTGGGAGGGCCGGGTACGAGCAGTACTTC
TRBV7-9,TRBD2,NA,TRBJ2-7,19,CASSLEGVRTSGSLYEQYF,TGTGCCAGCAGCTTAGAGGGAGTTCGTACTAGCGGGAGTTTATACGAGCAGTACTTC
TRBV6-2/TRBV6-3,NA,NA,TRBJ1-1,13,CASAQGRNTEAFF,TGTGCCAGCGCACAGGGACGGAACACTGAAGCTTTCTTT
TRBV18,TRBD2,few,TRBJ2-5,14,CASSPGTSGATQYF,TGTGCCAGCTCGCCCGGGACTAGCGGGGCGACCCAGTACTTC
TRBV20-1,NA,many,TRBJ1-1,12,CSARIPELSAFF,TGCAGTGCTAGGATCCCAGAGCTGTCAGCTTTCTTT
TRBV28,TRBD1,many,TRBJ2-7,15,CASSLKGARAYEQYF,TGTGCCAGCAGTTTGAAGGGGGCGAGAGCCTACGAGCAGTACTTC
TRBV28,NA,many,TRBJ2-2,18,CASSSPRLNYQNTGELFF,TGTGCCAGCAGTTCCCCCCGTCTGAATTACCAGAACACCGGGGAGCTGTTTTTT
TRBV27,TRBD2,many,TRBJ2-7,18,CASRLLAGGWSSSYEQYF,TGTGCCAGCAGGCTTCTAGCGGGAGGCTGGAGTAGCTCCTACGAGCAGTACTTC
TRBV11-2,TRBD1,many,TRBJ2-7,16,CASSVFPGQASYEQYF,TGTGCCAGCAGCGTTTTTCCGGGACAGGCTTCCTACGAGCAGTACTTC
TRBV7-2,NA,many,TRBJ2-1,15,CASTVPGTSYNEQFF,TGTGCCAGCACCGTACCCGGGACATCCTACAATGAGCAGTTCTTC
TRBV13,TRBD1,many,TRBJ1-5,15,CASSLQGASNQPQHF,TGTGCCAGCAGCTTACAGGGGGCGAGCAATCAGCCCCAGCATTTT
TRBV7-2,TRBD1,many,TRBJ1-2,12,CASSDRVGGYTF,TGTGCCAGCAGCGACAGGGTAGGCGGCTACACCTTC
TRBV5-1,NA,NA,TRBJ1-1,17,CASSLVSQTESNTEAFF,TGCGCCAGCAGCTTGGTGAGCCAGACAGAAAGCAACACTGAAGCTTTCTTT
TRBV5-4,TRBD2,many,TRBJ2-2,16,CASSTQLAGVDEELFF,TGTGCCAGCAGCACACAACTAGCGGGAGTGGACGAGGAGCTGTTTTTT
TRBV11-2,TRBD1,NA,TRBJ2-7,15,CASSLFGTGYFEQYF,TGTGCCAGCAGCTTATTCGGGACAGGGTACTTCGAGCAGTACTTC
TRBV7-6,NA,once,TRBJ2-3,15,CASSLVGGGGDTQYF,TGTGCCAGCAGCTTAGTGGGAGGAGGCGGAGATACGCAGTATTTT
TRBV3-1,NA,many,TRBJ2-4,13,CASSGGWFDIQYF,TGTGCCAGCAGCGGGGGATGGTTTGACATTCAGTACTTC
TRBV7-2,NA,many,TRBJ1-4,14,CASSLDLGDEKLFF,TGTGCCAGCAGCTTGGACCTCGGGGATGAAAAACTGTTTTTT
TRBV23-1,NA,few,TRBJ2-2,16,CASSIPRTKNTGELFF,TGCGCCAGCAGTATTCCCCGGACAAAGAACACCGGGGAGCTGTTTTTT
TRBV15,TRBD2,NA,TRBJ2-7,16,CATSRDLGGSIYEQYF,TGTGCCACCAGCAGAGATTTGGGCGGGAGTATCTACGAGCAGTACTTC
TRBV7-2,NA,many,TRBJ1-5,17,CASSPPRVVGSNQPQHF,TGTGCCAGCAGCCCCCCGCGGGTGGTGGGGAGCAATCAGCCCCAGCATTTT
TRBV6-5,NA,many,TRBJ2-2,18,CASSYSYDSGLNTGELFF,TGTGCCAGCAGTTACTCATATGATAGCGGCCTAAACACCGGGGAGCTGTTTTTT